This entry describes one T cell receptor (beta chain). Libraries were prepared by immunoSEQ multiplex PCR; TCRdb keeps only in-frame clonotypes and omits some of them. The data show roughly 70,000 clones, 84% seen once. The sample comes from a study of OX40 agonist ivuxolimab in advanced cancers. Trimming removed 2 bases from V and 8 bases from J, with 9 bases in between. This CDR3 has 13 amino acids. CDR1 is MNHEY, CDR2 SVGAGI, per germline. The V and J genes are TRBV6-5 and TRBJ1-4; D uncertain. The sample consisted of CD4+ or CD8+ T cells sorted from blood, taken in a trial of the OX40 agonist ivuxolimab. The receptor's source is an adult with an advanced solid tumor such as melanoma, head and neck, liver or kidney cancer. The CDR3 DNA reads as TGTGCCAGCAGTTACAGGTCGCGGGAAAAACTGTTTTTT. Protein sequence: CASSYRSREKLFF.